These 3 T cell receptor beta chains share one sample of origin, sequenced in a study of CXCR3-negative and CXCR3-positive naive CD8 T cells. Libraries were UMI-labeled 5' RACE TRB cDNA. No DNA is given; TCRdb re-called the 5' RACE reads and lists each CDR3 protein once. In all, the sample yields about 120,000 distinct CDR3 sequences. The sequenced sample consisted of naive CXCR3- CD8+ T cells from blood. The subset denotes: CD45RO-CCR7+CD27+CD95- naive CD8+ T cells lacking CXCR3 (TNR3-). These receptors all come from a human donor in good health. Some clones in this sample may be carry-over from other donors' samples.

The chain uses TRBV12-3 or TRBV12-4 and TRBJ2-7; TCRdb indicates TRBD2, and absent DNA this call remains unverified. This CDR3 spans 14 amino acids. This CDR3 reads CASSSSGTSVEQYF.

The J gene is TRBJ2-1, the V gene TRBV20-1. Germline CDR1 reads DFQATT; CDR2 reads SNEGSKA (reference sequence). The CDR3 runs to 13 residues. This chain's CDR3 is CSASFRDYNEQFF.

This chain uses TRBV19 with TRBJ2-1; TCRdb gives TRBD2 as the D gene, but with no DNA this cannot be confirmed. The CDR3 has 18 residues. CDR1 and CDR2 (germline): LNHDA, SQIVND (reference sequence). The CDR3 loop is CASSIDPGGRPSVNEQFF.